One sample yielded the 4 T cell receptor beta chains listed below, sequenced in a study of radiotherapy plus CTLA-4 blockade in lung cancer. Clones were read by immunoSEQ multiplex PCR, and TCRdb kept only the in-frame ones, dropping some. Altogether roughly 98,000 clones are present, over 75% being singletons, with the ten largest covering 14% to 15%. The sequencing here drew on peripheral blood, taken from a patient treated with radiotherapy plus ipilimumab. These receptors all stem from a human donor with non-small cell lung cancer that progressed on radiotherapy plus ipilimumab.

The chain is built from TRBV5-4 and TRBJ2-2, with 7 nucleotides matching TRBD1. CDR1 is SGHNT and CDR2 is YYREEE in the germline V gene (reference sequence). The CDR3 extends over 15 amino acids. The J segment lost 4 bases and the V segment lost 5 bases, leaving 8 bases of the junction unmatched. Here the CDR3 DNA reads TGTGCCAGCAGAGGCCCGGGACAGTTCACCGGGGAGCTGTTTTTT. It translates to CASRGPGQFTGELFF.

CDR3: CASRSWTNTEAFF. The DNA of the CDR3 is TGTGCCAGCAGGTCCTGGACCAACACTGAAGCTTTCTTT. The rearrangement joins TRBV27 to TRBJ1-1; D is uncertain. V shed 6 bases and J shed 2 bases, with 10 bases lying between them. Germline CDR1 MNHEY, CDR2 SMNVEV (reference sequence). The CDR3 extends over 13 amino acids.

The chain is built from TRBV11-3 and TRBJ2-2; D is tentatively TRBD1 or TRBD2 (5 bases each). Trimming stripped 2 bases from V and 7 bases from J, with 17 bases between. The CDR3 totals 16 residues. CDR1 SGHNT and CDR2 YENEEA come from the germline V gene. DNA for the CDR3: TGTGCCAGCAGCTTATCTGGGACGGGTCCGGGCGGGGAGCTGTTTTTT. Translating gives CASSLSGTGPGGELFF.

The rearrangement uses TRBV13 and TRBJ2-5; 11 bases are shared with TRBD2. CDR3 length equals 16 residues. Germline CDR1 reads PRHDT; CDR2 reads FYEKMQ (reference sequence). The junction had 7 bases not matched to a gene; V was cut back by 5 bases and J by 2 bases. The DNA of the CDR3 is TGTGCCAGCAGCCACACTAGCGGGGGACCACAAGAGACCCAGTACTTC. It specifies CASSHTSGGPQETQYF.